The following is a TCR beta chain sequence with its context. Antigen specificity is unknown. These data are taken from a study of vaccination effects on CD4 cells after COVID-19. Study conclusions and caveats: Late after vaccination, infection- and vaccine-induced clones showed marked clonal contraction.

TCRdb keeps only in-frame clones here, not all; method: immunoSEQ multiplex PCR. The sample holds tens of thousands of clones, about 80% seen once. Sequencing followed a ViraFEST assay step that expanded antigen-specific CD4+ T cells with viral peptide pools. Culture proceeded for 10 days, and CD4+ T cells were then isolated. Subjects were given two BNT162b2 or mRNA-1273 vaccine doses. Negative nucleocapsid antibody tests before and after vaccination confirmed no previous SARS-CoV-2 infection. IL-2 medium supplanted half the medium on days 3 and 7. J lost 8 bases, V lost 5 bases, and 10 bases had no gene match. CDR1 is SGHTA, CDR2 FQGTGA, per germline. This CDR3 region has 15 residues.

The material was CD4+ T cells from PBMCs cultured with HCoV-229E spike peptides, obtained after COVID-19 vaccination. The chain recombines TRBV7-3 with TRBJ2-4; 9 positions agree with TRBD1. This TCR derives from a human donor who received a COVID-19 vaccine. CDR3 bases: TGTGCCAGCAGCACTACAGGGGGCCTCGGGGACATTCAGTACTTC. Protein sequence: CASSTTGGLGDIQYF.